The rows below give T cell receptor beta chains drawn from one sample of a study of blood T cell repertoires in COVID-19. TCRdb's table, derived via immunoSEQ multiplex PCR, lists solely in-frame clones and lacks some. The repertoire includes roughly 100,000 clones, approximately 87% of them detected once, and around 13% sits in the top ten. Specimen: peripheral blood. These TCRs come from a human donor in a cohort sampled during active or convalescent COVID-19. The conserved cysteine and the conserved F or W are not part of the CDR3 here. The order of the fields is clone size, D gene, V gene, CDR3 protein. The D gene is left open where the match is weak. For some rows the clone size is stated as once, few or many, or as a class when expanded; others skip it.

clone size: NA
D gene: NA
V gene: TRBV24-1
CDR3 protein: ATSDSWTMDTIY

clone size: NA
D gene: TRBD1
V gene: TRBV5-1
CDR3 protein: ASGFRQGAWTGELF

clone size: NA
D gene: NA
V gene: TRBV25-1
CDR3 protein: ASSEGPYGYT

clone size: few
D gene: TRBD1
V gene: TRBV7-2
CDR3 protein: ASSDHRGGAGNTEAF

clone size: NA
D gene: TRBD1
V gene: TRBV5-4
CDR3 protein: ASSWDRDQPQH

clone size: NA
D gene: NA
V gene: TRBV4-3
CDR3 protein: ASSQLGGGNYGYT

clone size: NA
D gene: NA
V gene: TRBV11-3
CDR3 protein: ASGSPFREEDEKLF

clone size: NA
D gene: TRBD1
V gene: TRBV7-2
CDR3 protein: ASSLGGQGDRNEQY

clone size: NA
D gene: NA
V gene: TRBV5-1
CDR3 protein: ASSFNLQEQY

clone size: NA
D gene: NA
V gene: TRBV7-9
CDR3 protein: ASRLGAGELF

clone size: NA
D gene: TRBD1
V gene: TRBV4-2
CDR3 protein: ASSPGVRGPRNSPLH

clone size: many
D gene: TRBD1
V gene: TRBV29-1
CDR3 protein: SGGTAPIYGYT

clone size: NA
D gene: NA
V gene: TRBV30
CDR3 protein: AWCLRGVSPLH

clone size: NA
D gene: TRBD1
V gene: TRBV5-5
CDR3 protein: ASSLGQGVDQPQH

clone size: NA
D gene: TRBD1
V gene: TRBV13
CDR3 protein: ASSQTGGYGYT

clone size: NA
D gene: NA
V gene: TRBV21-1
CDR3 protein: ASSKGCSDRRNQPQH

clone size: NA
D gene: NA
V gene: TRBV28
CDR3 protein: ASKAGVYEQY

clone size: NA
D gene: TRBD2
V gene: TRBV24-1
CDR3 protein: ATSGTSGGSWF

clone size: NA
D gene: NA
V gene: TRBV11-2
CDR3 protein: ASSLTRADTDTQY

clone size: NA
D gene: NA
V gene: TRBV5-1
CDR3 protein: ASSQNLGGATGNTIY

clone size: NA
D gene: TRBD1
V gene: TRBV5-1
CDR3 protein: ASSLEAGGGEKLF

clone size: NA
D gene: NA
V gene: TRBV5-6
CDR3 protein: ASIPGLKGPYNEQF

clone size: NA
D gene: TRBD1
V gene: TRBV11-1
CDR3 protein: ASSAGTAGHYT

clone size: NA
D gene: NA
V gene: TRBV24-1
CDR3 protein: ATSDSRGIQPQH

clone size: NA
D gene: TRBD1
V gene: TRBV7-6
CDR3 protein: ASSPGAGGFEQY

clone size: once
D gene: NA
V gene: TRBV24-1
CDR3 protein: ATSDSGVAEAF

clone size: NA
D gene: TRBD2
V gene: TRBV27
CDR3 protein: ASSPVRGVGDTQY

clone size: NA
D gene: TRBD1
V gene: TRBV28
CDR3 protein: ASRSGTGALGYT

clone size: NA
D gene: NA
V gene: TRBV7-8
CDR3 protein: VSSLRDATYEQY

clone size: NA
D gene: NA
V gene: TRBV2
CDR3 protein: ASSEVRTGNTIY

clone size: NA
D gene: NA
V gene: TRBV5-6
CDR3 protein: ASSSLAGTDTQY

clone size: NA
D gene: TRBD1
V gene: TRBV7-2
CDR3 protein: ASSSDRAGMSGYGYT

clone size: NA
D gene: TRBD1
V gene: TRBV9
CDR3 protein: ASNRQGRPSSPLH

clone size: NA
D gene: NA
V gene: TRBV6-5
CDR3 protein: ASSYSPAGVKGYT